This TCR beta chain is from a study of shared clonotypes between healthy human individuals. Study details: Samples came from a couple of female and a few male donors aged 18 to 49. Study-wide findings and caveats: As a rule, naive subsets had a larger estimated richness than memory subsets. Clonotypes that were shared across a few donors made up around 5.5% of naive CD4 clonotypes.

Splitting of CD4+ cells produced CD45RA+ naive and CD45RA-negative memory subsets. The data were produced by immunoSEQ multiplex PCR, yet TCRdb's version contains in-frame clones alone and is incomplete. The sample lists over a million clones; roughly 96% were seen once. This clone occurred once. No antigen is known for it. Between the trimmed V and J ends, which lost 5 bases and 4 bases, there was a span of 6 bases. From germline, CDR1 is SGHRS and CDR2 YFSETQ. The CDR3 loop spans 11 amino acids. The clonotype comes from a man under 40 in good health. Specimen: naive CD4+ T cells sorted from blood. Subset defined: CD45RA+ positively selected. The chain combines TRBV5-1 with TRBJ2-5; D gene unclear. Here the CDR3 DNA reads TGCGCCAGCAGGGACCGAGAGACCCAGTACTTC. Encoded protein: CASRDRETQYF.